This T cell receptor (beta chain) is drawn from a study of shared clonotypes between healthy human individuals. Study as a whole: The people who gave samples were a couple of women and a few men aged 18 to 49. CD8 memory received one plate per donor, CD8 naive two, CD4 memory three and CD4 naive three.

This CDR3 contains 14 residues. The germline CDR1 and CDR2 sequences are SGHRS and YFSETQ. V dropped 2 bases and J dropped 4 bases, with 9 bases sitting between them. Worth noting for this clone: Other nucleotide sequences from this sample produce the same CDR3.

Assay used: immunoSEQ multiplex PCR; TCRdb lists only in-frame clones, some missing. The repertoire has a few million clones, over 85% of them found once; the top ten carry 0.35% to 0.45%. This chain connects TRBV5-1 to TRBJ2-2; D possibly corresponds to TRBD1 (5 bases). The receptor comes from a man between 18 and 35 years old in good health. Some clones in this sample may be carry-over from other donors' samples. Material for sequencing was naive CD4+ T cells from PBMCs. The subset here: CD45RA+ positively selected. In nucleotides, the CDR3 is TGCGCCAGCAGCTTAGGGGTAGGCACCGGGGAGCTGTTTTTT. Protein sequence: CASSLGVGTGELFF.